This T cell receptor (beta chain) derives from a study of control samples from healthy donors and cancer patients. The CDR3 runs to 14 residues. Trimming at V came to 2 bases and at J to 10 bases, leaving 10 bases not matched to a gene. Germline assignment: CDR1 SNHLY and CDR2 FYNNEI. Some clones are missing from TCRdb's copy, which holds only in-frame ones; the method was immunoSEQ multiplex PCR. The sample holds 65,000 to 95,000 clones, approximately 89% seen once. The TCR comes from a man aged 50 to 60 in good health. This rearrangement joins TRBV2 to TRBJ1-1; 7 bases line up with TRBD1. The specimen sequenced was blood. CDR3 nucleotides: TGTGCCAGCAGTGAAATGGGAGGGGGCGAGGCAGCTTTCTTT. It specifies CASSEMGGGEAAFF.